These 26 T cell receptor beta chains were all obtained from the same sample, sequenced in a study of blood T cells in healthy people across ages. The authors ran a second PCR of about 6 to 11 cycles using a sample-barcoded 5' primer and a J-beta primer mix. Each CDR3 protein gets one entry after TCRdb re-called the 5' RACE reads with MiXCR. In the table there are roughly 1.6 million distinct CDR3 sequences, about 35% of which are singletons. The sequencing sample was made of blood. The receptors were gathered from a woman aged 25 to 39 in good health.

The DNA of the CDR3 is TGTGCCAGCAACCCAGACAGATCTTTCTCCTACAATGAGCAGTTCTTC. It translates to CASNPDRSFSYNEQFF. The rearrangement links TRBV6-1 to TRBJ2-1, with D tentatively TRBD1 (5 bases). The length of the CDR3 is 16 residues. CDR1 is MNHNS and CDR2 is SASEGT in the germline V gene. Trimming left V 7 bases short and J 0 bases short, with 16 bases between.

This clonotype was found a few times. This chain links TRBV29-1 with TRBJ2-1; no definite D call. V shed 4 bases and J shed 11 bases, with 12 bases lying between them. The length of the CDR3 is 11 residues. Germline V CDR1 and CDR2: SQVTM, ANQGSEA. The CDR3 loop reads CSVAVIGKQFF. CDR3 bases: TGCAGCGTTGCTGTTATTGGTAAGCAGTTCTTC.

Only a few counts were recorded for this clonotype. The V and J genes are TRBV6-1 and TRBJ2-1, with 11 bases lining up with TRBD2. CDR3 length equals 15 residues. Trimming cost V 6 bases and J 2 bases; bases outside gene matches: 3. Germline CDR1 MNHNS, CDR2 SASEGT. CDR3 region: CASRTSGTPYNEQFF. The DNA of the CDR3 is TGTGCCAGCAGGACTAGCGGGACCCCCTACAATGAGCAGTTCTTC.

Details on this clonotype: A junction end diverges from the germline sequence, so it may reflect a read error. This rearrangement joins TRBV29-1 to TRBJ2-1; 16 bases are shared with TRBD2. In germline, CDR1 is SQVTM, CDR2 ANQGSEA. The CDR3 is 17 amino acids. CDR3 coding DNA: TGCAGCGTCGTGGGGACTAGCGGGAGGGGCTCCCACAATGAGCAGTTCTTC. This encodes CSVVGTSGRGSHNEQFF.

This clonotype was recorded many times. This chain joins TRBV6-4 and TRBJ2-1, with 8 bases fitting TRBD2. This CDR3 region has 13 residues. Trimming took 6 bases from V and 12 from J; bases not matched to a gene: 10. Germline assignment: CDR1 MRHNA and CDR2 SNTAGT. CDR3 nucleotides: TGTGCCAGCAGCGGGCTAGCGGGCCAACGGCAGTTCTTC. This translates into CASSGLAGQRQFF.

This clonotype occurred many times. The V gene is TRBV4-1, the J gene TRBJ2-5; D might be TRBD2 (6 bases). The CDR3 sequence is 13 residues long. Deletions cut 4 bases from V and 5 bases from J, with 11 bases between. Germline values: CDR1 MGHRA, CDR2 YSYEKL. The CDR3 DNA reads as TGCGCCAGCAGCCTGACTAGACGGGAGACCCAGTACTTC. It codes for CASSLTRRETQYF.

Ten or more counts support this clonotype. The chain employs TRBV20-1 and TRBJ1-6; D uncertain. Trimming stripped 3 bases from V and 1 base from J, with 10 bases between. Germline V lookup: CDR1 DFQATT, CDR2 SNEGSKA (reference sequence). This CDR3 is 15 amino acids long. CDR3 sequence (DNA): TGCAGTGCTAGCGGAAGACGGTCCTATAATTCACCCCTCCACTTT. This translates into CSASGRRSYNSPLHF.

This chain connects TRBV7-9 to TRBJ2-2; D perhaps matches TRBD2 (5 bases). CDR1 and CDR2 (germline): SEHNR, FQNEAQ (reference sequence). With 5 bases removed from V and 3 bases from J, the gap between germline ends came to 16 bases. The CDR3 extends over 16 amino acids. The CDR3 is CASSTDRGWDTGELFF. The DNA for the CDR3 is TGTGCCAGCAGCACAGATCGGGGATGGGACACCGGGGAGCTGTTTTTT.

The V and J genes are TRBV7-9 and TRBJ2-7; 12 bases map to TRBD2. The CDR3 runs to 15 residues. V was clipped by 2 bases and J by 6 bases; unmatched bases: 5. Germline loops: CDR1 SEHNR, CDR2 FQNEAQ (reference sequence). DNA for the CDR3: TGTGCCAGCAGCTTAAATCTAGCGGGGGGGACCGAGCAGTACTTC. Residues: CASSLNLAGGTEQYF.

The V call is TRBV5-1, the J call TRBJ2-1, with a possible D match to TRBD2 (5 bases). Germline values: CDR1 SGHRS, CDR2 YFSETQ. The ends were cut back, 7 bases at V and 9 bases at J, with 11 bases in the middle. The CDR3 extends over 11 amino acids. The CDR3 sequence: CASENRGEQFF. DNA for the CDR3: TGCGCCAGCGAAAACCGGGGTGAGCAGTTCTTC.

CDR3 residues: CSARGTGATTDTQYF. The CDR3 DNA follows: TGCAGTGCTAGGGGGACAGGGGCTACCACAGATACGCAGTATTTT. The chain employs TRBV20-1 and TRBJ2-3, with 10 positions matching TRBD1. This CDR3 is built from 15 residues. Germline lookup yields CDR1 DFQATT and CDR2 SNEGSKA (reference sequence). V dropped 3 bases and J dropped 2; count of bases not matched to a gene: 5.

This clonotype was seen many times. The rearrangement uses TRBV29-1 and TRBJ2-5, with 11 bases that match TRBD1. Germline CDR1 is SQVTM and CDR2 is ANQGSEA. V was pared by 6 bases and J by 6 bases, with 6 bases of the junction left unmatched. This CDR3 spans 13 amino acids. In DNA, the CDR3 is TGCAGCGTACGGACAGGGGGCTCGAAGACCCAGTACTTC. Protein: CSVRTGGSKTQYF.

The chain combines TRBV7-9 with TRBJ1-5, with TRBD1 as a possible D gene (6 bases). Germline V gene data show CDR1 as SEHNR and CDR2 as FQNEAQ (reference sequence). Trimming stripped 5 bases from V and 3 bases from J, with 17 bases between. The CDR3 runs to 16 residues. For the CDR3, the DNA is TGTGCCAGCAGCGCCACCCTAGGGGGTCCCAATCAGCCCCAGCATTTT. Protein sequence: CASSATLGGPNQPQHF. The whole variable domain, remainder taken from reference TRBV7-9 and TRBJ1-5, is DTGVSQNPRHKITKRGQNVTFRCDPISEHNRLYWYRQTLGQGPEFLTYFQNEAQLEKSRLLSDRFSAERPKGSFSTLEIQRTEQGDSAMYLCASSATLGGPNQPQHFGDGTRLSIL.

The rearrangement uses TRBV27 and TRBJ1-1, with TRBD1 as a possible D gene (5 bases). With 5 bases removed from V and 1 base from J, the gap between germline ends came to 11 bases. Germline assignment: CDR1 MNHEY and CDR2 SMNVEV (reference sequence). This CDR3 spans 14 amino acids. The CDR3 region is CASSPQGRNTEAFF. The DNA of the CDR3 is TGTGCCAGCAGTCCCCAGGGCCGGAACACTGAAGCTTTCTTT.

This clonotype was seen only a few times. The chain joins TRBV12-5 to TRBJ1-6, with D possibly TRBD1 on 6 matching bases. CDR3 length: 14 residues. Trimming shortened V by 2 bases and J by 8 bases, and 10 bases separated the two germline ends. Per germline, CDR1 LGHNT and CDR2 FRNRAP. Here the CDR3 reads CASGLTGIYSPLHF. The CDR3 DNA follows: TGTGCTAGTGGTTTGACAGGGATCTATTCACCCCTCCACTTT.

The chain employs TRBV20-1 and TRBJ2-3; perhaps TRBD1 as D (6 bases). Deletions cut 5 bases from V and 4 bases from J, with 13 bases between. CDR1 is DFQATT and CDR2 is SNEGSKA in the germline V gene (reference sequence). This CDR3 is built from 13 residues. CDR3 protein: CSAGGVRPDTQYF. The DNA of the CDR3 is TGCAGTGCTGGGGGCGTCCGACCAGATACGCAGTATTTT.

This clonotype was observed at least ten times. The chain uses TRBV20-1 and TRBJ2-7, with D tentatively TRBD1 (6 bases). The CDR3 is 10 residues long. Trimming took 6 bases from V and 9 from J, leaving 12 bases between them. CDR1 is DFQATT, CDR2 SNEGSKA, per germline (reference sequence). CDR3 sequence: CSATDSRQYF. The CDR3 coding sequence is TGCAGTGCAACGGACAGTAGGCAGTACTTC.

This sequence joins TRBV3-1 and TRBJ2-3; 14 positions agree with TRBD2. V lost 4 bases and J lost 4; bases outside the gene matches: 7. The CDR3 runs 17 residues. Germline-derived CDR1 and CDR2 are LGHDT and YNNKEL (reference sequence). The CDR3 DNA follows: TGTGCCAGCAGCCGGACTAGCGGGGGGCCCCCCCCAGATACGCAGTATTTT. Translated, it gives CASSRTSGGPPPDTQYF.

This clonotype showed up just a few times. The CDR3 sequence: CASSQPGLAETQYF. In DNA, the CDR3 is TGTGCCAGCAGCCAGCCCGGACTAGCGGAGACCCAGTACTTC. The rearrangement uses TRBV3-1 and TRBJ2-5, with TRBD2 identical over 9 bases. V shed 3 bases, J shed 5 bases, and the junction held 4 bases outside the gene matches. The germline V gene has CDR1 LGHDT and CDR2 YNNKEL (reference sequence). CDR3 length equals 14 residues.

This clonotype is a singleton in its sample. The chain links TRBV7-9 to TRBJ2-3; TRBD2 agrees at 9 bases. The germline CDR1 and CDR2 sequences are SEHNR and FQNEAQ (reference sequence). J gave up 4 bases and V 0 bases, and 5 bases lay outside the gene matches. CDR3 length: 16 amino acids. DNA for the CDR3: TGTGCCAGCAGCTTAGCTAGCGGGAGTGGGTCAGATACGCAGTATTTT. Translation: CASSLASGSGSDTQYF.

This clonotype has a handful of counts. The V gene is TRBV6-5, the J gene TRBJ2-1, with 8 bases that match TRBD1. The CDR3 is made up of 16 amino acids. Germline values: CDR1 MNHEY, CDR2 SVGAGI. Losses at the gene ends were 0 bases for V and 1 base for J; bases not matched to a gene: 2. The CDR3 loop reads CASSYSNRGSYNEQFF. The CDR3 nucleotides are TGTGCCAGCAGTTACTCGAACAGGGGGTCCTACAATGAGCAGTTCTTC.

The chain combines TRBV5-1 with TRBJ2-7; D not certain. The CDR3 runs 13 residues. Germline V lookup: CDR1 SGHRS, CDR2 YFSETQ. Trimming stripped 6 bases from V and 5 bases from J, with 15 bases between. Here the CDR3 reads CASKAGRLDEQYF. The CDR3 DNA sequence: TGCGCCAGCAAAGCAGGAAGGCTCGACGAGCAGTACTTC.

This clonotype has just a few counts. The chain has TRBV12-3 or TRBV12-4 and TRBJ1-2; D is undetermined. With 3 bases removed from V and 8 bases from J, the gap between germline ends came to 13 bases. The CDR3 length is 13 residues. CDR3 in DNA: TGTGCCAGCAGTTTCCCATCGTTAGGAGGCTACACCTTC. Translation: CASSFPSLGGYTF.

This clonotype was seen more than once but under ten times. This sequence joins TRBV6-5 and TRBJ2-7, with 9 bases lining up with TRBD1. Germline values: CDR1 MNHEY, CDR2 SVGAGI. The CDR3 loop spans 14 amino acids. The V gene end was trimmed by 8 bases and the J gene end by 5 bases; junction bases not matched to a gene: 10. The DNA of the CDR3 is TGTGCCAGCGCTTGGGACAGGGTAACCCACGAGCAGTACTTC. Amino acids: CASAWDRVTHEQYF.

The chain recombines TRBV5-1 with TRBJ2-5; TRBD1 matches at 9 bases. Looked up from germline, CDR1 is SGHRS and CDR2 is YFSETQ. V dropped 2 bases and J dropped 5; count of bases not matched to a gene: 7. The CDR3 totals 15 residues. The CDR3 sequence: CASSFGRGQGETQYF. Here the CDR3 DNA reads TGCGCCAGCAGCTTCGGCCGCGGACAGGGGGAGACCCAGTACTTC.

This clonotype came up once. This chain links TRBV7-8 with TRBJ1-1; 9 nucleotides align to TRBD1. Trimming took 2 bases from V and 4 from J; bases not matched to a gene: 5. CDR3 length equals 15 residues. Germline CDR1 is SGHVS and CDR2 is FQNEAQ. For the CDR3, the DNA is TGTGCCAGCAGCTTATTGGGGACAGGGTCCACTGAAGCTTTCTTT. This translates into CASSLLGTGSTEAFF.